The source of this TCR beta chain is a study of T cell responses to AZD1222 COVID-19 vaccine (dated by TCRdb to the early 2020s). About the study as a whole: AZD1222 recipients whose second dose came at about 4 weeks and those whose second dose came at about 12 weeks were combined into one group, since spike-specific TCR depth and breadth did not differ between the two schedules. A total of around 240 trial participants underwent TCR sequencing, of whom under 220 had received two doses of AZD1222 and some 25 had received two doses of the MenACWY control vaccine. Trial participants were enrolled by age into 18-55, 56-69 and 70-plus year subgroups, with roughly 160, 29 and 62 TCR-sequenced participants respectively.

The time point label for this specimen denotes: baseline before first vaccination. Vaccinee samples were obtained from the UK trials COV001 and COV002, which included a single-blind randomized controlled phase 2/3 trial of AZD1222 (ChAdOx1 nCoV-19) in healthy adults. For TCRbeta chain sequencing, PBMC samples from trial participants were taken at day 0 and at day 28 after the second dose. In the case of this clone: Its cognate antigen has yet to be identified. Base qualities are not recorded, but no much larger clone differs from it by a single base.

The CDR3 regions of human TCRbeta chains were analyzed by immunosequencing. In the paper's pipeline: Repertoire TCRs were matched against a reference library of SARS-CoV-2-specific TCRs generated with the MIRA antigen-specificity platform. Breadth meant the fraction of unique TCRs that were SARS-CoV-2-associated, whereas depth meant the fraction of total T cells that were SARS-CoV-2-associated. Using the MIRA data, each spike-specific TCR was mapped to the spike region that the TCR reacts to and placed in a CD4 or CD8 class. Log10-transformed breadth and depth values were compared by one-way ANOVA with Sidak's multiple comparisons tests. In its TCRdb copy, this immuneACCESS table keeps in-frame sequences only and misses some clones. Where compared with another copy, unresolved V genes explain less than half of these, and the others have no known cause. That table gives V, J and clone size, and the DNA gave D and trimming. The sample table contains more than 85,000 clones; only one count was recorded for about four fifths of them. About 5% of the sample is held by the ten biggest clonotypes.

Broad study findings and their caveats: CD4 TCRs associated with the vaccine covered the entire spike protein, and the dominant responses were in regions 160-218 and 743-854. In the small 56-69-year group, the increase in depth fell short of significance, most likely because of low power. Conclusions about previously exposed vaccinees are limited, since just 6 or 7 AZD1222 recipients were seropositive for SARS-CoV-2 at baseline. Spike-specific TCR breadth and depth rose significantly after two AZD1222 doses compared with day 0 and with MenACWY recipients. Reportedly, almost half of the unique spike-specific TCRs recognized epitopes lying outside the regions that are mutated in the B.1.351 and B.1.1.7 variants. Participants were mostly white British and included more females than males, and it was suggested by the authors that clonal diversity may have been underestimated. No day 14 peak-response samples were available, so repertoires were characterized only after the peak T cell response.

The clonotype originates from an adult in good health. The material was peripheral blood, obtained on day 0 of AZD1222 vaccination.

The CDR3 amino acid sequence is: CASSLFLRGEQFF. The DNA sequence is given as TGTGCCAGCAGTTTATTCCTGCGCGGTGAGCAGTTCTTC. The sequence is built from TRBV27 and TRBJ2-1, with the D gene too uncertain to name. Relative to germline, V is 1 base shorter and J is 9 bases shorter, with 10 bases between their ends. The CDR3 contains 13 residues, cysteine and phenylalanine counted. The CDR3 DNA has 39 bases and is translated from base 1. CDR1 MNHEY and CDR2 SMNVEV are derived from the germline V gene (reference sequence).